This TCR beta chain was sequenced in a study of molecular identifiers for immune sequencing clone quantification. Study information: Five aliquots were made in replicates from the RNA of roughly 21,000 or 96,000 naive CD8 cells, and four were sequenced.

Listed TCR primers and previously described methods were used for bulk TCR libraries. Via MiXCR, TCRdb re-called the PCR reads, giving one row per CDR3 protein. The profile shows some 680,000 distinct CDR3 sequences, roughly 25% of them singletons. Of note for this clonotype: A junction boundary mismatches the germline segment, possibly from a read error.

The CDR3 loop spans 14 amino acids. From germline, CDR1 is MDHEN and CDR2 SYDVKM. The TCR comes from a human donor in good health. Some libraries in this study had Jurkat cell RNA spiked in. The chain is built from TRBV28 and TRBJ2-2; tentatively, D is TRBD2 (5 bases). The sample was naive CD8+ T cells from blood, with Jurkat cell RNA spiked in. Subset given: FACS-sorted CD8+CD4-CCR7+CD45RA+ naive T cells. In DNA form, the CDR3 reads TGTGCCCGCGCGTCGACCATGGGCACCGGGGAGCTATTTTTT. Translating it yields CARASTMGTGELFF.